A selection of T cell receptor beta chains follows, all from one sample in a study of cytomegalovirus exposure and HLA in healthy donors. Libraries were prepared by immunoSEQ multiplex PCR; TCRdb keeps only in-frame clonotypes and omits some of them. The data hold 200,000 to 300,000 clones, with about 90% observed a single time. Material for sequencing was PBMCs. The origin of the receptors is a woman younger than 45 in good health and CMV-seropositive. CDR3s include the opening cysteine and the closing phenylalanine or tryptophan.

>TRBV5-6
CASSLRGTGDTEAFF
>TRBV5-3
CARSLIRGSRLPAQHF
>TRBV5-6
CASSLNGRSSYNEQFF
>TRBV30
CAWYQGGKAFF
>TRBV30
CAWSGVVEQFF
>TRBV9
CASSRLTSVGYTF
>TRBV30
CAWSPGQVNQPQHF
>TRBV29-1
CRVASYNEQFF
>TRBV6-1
CASGLIREKETQYF
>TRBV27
CASSFGIPTDTQYF
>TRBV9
CASSVNRDKTLAEQYF
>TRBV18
CASSPSENQPQHF
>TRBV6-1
CASSEVSSGANVLTF
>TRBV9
CASSVVNGGTDTQYF
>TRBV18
CASSPTLTVGETQYF
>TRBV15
CATSRKPGAGGETQYF
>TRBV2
CASGGSAYGGNTIYF
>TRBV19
CASSIVGGSDEQYF
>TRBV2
CASSVRRDLTADRLWEQYF
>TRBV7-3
CASSTHRGGIGELFF